This TCR beta chain was recorded in a study of OX40 agonist ivuxolimab in advanced cancers. Sequencing used immunoSEQ multiplex PCR; TCRdb keeps in-frame clones, though not all of them. Of about 60,000 clones listed, roughly nine tenths are singletons. Per the germline V gene, CDR1 is MNHEY and CDR2 is SMNVEV (reference sequence). V shed 6 bases and J shed 1 base, with 16 bases lying between them. CDR3 size: 15 residues. This sample comprised CD4+ or CD8+ T cells sorted from blood, obtained in a trial of the OX40 agonist ivuxolimab. This TCR was sampled from an adult with an advanced solid tumor such as melanoma, head and neck, liver or kidney cancer. The gene calls are TRBV27 and TRBJ2-7; no clear D gene. The CDR3 nucleotides are TGTGCCAGCAGGAGGTCCTGGGGTTCGTCCTACGAGCAGTACTTC. Translating gives CASRRSWGSSYEQYF.